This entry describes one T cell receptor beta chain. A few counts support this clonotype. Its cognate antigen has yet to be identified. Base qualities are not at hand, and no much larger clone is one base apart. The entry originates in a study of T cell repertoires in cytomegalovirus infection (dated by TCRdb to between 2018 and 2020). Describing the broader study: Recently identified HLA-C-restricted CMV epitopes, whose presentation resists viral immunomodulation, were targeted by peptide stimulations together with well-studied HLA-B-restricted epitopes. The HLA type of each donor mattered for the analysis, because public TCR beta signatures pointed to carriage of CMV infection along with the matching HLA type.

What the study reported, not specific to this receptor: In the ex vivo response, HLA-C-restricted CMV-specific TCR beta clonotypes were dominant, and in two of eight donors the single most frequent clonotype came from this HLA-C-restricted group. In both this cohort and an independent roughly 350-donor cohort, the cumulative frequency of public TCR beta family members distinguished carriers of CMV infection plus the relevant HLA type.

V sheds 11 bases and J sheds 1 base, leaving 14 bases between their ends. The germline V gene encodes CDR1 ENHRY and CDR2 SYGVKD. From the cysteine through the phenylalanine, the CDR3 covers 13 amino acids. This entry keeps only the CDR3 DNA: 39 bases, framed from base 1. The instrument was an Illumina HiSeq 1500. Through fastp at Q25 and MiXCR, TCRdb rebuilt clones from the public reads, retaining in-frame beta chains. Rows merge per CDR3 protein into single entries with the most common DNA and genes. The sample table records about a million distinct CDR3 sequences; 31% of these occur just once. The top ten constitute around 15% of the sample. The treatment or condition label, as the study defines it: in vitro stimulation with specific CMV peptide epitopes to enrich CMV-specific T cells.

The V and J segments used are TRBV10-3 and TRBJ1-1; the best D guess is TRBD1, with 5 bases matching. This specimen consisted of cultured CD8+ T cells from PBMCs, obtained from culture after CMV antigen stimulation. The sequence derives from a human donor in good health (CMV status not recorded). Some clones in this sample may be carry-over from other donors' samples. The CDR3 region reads CASISTGNTEAFF. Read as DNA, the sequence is TGTGCCTCGATCTCTACAGGGAACACTGAAGCTTTCTTT.